This is a list of T cell receptor beta chains from one sample in a study of blood T cell repertoires in COVID-19. The protocol was immunoSEQ multiplex PCR, while the TCRdb copy is restricted to in-frame clones and leaves out a portion. The table shows 250,000 to 300,000 clones, with roughly nine tenths occurring only once. Sequenced sample: peripheral blood. These receptors were obtained from a man between 45 and 60 years old with acute or convalescent COVID-19. The CDR3 runs from the conserved cysteine through the conserved F or W. The order of the fields is CDR3 length, D gene, J gene, clone size, V gene, CDR3 DNA, CDR3 protein. A D gene is named only where the DNA matches it firmly. Not every row has a clone size; where given, it reads once, few, many or a size class.

cdr3_length: 12; d_call: NA; j_call: TRBJ1-1; clone_size: once; v_call: TRBV12-3/TRBV12-4; cdr3_nt: TGTGCCAGCAGTCCAGGGCCCAGGGGAGCTTTCTTT; cdr3_aa: CASSPGPRGAFF
cdr3_length: 11; d_call: NA; j_call: TRBJ1-2; clone_size: NA; v_call: TRBV2; cdr3_nt: TGTGCCAGCAGAGGGACTTCCCTCTACACCTTC; cdr3_aa: CASRGTSLYTF
cdr3_length: 13; d_call: NA; j_call: TRBJ2-5; clone_size: NA; v_call: TRBV29-1; cdr3_nt: TGCAGCGTCGTGACAGTCATCCAAGAGACCCAGTACTTC; cdr3_aa: CSVVTVIQETQYF
cdr3_length: 14; d_call: NA; j_call: TRBJ1-2; clone_size: NA; v_call: TRBV5-5; cdr3_nt: TGTGCCAGCAGCACCCGGACAGCTAACTATGGCTACACCTTC; cdr3_aa: CASSTRTANYGYTF
cdr3_length: 16; d_call: TRBD1; j_call: TRBJ1-4; clone_size: NA; v_call: TRBV3-1/TRBV3-2; cdr3_nt: TGTGCCAGCAGCCCGGGACAGGGGTTAACTAATGAAAAACTGTTTTTT; cdr3_aa: CASSPGQGLTNEKLFF
cdr3_length: 15; d_call: NA; j_call: TRBJ1-1; clone_size: NA; v_call: TRBV18; cdr3_nt: TGTGCCAGCTCACCGCAGGGTCCGATGAACACTGAAGCTTTCTTT; cdr3_aa: CASSPQGPMNTEAFF
cdr3_length: 15; d_call: NA; j_call: TRBJ1-5; clone_size: NA; v_call: TRBV21-1; cdr3_nt: TGTGCCAGCAGCCAGCGACTGGGGGGGGGCCAGCCCCAGCATTTT; cdr3_aa: CASSQRLGGGQPQHF
cdr3_length: 13; d_call: NA; j_call: TRBJ2-1; clone_size: NA; v_call: TRBV7-7; cdr3_nt: TGTGCTAGCAGCTTTATAGGGGGCAATGAGCAGTTCTTC; cdr3_aa: CASSFIGGNEQFF
cdr3_length: 12; d_call: NA; j_call: TRBJ1-2; clone_size: NA; v_call: TRBV30; cdr3_nt: TGTGCCCATTCCCCAGGGCCGGCTTGGTACACCTTC; cdr3_aa: CAHSPGPAWYTF
cdr3_length: 16; d_call: NA; j_call: TRBJ2-1; clone_size: NA; v_call: TRBV27; cdr3_nt: TGTGCCAGCAGTTTAGAGGGCACAAGCTCCTACAATGAGCAGTTCTTC; cdr3_aa: CASSLEGTSSYNEQFF
cdr3_length: 13; d_call: TRBD1; j_call: TRBJ1-2; clone_size: NA; v_call: TRBV30; cdr3_nt: TGTGCCTGGAGTCCCACAGGGGACTATGGCTACACCTTC; cdr3_aa: CAWSPTGDYGYTF
cdr3_length: 15; d_call: NA; j_call: TRBJ1-6; clone_size: NA; v_call: TRBV5-1; cdr3_nt: TGCGCCAGCAGCTCTCGAGAGGTTGATAATTCACCCCTCCACTTT; cdr3_aa: CASSSREVDNSPLHF
cdr3_length: 13; d_call: NA; j_call: TRBJ2-7; clone_size: NA; v_call: TRBV6-5; cdr3_nt: TGTGCCAGCAGGTATACAGGATCCTACGAGCAGTACTTC; cdr3_aa: CASRYTGSYEQYF
cdr3_length: 15; d_call: TRBD2; j_call: TRBJ2-1; clone_size: NA; v_call: TRBV10-1; cdr3_nt: TGCGCCAGCAGTGAGGGTGCGGGGGGGTTGAATGAGCAGTTCTTC; cdr3_aa: CASSEGAGGLNEQFF
cdr3_length: 15; d_call: TRBD1; j_call: TRBJ2-7; clone_size: few; v_call: TRBV27; cdr3_nt: TGTGCCACCAACCCTACAGGGGCGAGACCCTACGAGCAGTACTTC; cdr3_aa: CATNPTGARPYEQYF
cdr3_length: 14; d_call: NA; j_call: TRBJ2-7; clone_size: NA; v_call: TRBV7-2; cdr3_nt: TGTGCCAGCAGCTTAAGAGGACTCTCCTACGAGCAGTACTTC; cdr3_aa: CASSLRGLSYEQYF
cdr3_length: 13; d_call: TRBD1; j_call: TRBJ2-7; clone_size: NA; v_call: TRBV6-5; cdr3_nt: TGTGCCAGCAGCGACAGGGCTTCCTACGAGCAGTACTTC; cdr3_aa: CASSDRASYEQYF
cdr3_length: 15; d_call: NA; j_call: TRBJ2-5; clone_size: NA; v_call: TRBV9; cdr3_nt: TGTGCCAGCAGCGTAACCCCGGGGAGCCAAGAGACCCAGTACTTC; cdr3_aa: CASSVTPGSQETQYF
cdr3_length: 14; d_call: NA; j_call: TRBJ1-2; clone_size: NA; v_call: TRBV2; cdr3_nt: TGTGCCAGCAGTACCGGGACTCTTAACTATGGCTACACCTTC; cdr3_aa: CASSTGTLNYGYTF
cdr3_length: 13; d_call: NA; j_call: TRBJ1-4; clone_size: NA; v_call: TRBV12-3/TRBV12-4; cdr3_nt: TGTGCCAGCAGTTTGGGGGGGAATGAAAAACTGTTTTTT; cdr3_aa: CASSLGGNEKLFF
cdr3_length: 15; d_call: TRBD1; j_call: TRBJ2-4; clone_size: NA; v_call: TRBV7-8; cdr3_nt: TGTGCCAGCAGCCCTTCGGGACAGGGTGCGAACATTCAGTACTTC; cdr3_aa: CASSPSGQGANIQYF
cdr3_length: 15; d_call: NA; j_call: TRBJ1-3; clone_size: NA; v_call: TRBV2; cdr3_nt: TGTGCCAGCAGTGAGATTCGGGGTGGCGGAAACACCATATATTTT; cdr3_aa: CASSEIRGGGNTIYF
cdr3_length: 15; d_call: TRBD1; j_call: TRBJ1-4; clone_size: NA; v_call: TRBV4-2; cdr3_nt: TGTGCCAGCAGCCAAGATCTAGGGGGCAATGAAAAACTGTTTTTT; cdr3_aa: CASSQDLGGNEKLFF
cdr3_length: 16; d_call: TRBD1; j_call: TRBJ2-5; clone_size: NA; v_call: TRBV11-3; cdr3_nt: TGTGCCAGCAGCTTAAAGACAGGGGGCCCCTTGGAGACCCAGTACTTC; cdr3_aa: CASSLKTGGPLETQYF
cdr3_length: 18; d_call: NA; j_call: TRBJ2-6; clone_size: NA; v_call: TRBV3-1/TRBV3-2; cdr3_nt: TGTGCCAGCAGCCAAGGGCAGGCCAGCCTCTCTGGGGCCAACGTCCTGACTTTC; cdr3_aa: CASSQGQASLSGANVLTF
cdr3_length: 13; d_call: NA; j_call: TRBJ1-1; clone_size: once; v_call: TRBV10-3; cdr3_nt: TGTGCCACCGGCGGGGTCCCGAACACTGAAGCTTTCTTT; cdr3_aa: CATGGVPNTEAFF
cdr3_length: 14; d_call: TRBD1; j_call: TRBJ1-2; clone_size: NA; v_call: TRBV6-5; cdr3_nt: TGTGCCAGCGGAGACAGGGGGCTTGGCTATGGCTACACCTTC; cdr3_aa: CASGDRGLGYGYTF
cdr3_length: 15; d_call: TRBD2; j_call: TRBJ2-1; clone_size: NA; v_call: TRBV11-3; cdr3_nt: TGTGCCAGCAGTTTGACAGCGGGGGGGTACAATGAGCAGTTCTTC; cdr3_aa: CASSLTAGGYNEQFF
cdr3_length: 14; d_call: NA; j_call: TRBJ1-1; clone_size: NA; v_call: TRBV5-4; cdr3_nt: TGTGCCAGCAGCTTACAGGGTGTGAACACTGAAGCTTTCTTT; cdr3_aa: CASSLQGVNTEAFF
cdr3_length: 15; d_call: TRBD1; j_call: TRBJ2-2; clone_size: NA; v_call: TRBV9; cdr3_nt: TGTGCCAGCAGCGGGACAGGGGAAAACACCGGGGAGCTGTTTTTT; cdr3_aa: CASSGTGENTGELFF
cdr3_length: 15; d_call: TRBD1; j_call: TRBJ1-4; clone_size: NA; v_call: TRBV18; cdr3_nt: TGTGCCAGCTCACGGGGACAGGGGAGTAATGAAAAACTGTTTTTT; cdr3_aa: CASSRGQGSNEKLFF
cdr3_length: 15; d_call: NA; j_call: TRBJ2-6; clone_size: once; v_call: TRBV6-5; cdr3_nt: TGTGCCAGCACCCGGGTGGACTCTGGGGCCAACGTCCTGACTTTC; cdr3_aa: CASTRVDSGANVLTF
cdr3_length: 14; d_call: TRBD1; j_call: TRBJ2-7; clone_size: NA; v_call: TRBV5-4; cdr3_nt: TGTGCCAGCAGCGCAGGACAGGGATCGAAGGGGCAGTACTTC; cdr3_aa: CASSAGQGSKGQYF
cdr3_length: 14; d_call: NA; j_call: TRBJ1-3; clone_size: NA; v_call: TRBV9; cdr3_nt: TGTGCCAGCAGCCCCGGGGGGGAAGGAAACACCATATATTTT; cdr3_aa: CASSPGGEGNTIYF
cdr3_length: 16; d_call: TRBD1; j_call: TRBJ1-4; clone_size: NA; v_call: TRBV7-2; cdr3_nt: TGTGCCAGCAGCCGGCTCCAGGGGGCGATTGATGAAAAACTGTTTTTT; cdr3_aa: CASSRLQGAIDEKLFF
cdr3_length: 16; d_call: TRBD2; j_call: TRBJ2-1; clone_size: NA; v_call: TRBV5-8; cdr3_nt: TGTGCCAGCAGCCGCCGGGGGGAAAGGGCTGGCAATGAGCAGTTCTTC; cdr3_aa: CASSRRGERAGNEQFF
cdr3_length: 16; d_call: NA; j_call: TRBJ1-3; clone_size: NA; v_call: TRBV5-1; cdr3_nt: TGCGCCAGCAGCCCGATGGGTGGGGGCGTTGGAAACACCATATATTTT; cdr3_aa: CASSPMGGGVGNTIYF
cdr3_length: 14; d_call: NA; j_call: TRBJ1-2; clone_size: NA; v_call: TRBV19; cdr3_nt: TGTGCCAGTAGTATCCCCGGAGGGGGGGGTGGCTACACCTTC; cdr3_aa: CASSIPGGGGGYTF
cdr3_length: 15; d_call: NA; j_call: TRBJ1-1; clone_size: NA; v_call: TRBV5-1; cdr3_nt: TGCGCCAGCAGCCCAAGACAGGAGGTGAACACTGAAGCTTTCTTT; cdr3_aa: CASSPRQEVNTEAFF